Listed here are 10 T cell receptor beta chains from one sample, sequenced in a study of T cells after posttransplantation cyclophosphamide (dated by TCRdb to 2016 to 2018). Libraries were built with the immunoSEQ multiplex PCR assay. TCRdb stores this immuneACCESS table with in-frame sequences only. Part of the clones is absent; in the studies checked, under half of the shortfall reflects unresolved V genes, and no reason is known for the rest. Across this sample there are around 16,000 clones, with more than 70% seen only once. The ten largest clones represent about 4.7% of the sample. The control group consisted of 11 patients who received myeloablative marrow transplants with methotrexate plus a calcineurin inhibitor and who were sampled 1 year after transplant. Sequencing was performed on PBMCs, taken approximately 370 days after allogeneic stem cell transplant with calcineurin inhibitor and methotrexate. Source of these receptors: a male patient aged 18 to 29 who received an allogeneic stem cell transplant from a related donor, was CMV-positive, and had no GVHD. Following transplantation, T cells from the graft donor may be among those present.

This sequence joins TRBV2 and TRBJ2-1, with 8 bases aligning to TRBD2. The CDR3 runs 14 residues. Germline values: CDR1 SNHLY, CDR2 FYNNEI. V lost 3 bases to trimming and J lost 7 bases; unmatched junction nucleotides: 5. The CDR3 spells CASSDRLALNEQFF. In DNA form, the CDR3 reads TGTGCCAGCAGTGACCGACTAGCGTTGAATGAGCAGTTCTTC.

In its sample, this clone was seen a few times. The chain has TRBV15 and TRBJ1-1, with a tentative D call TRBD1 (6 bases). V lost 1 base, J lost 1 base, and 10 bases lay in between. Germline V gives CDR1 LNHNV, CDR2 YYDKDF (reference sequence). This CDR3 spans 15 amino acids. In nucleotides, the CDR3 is TGTGCCACCAGCAGAGGCGAGACAGGGAACACTGAAGCTTTCTTT. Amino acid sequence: CATSRGETGNTEAFF.

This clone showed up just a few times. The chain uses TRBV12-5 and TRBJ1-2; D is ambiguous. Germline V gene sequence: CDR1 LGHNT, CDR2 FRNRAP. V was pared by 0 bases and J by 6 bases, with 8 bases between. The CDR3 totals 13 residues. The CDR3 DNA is TGTGCTAGTGGTTTGGTACTCGGAGATGGCTACACCTTC. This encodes CASGLVLGDGYTF.

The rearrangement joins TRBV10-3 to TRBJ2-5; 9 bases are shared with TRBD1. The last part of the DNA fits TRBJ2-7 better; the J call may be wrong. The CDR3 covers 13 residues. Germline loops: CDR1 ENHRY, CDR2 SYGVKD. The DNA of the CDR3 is TGTGCCATCGGCCGGGACAGGGTCTACGAGCAGTACTTC. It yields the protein CAIGRDRVYEQYF.

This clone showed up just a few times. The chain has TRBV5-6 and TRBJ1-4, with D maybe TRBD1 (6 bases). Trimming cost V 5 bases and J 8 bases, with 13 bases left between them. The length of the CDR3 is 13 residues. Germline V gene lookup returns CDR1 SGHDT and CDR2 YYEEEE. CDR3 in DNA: TGTGCCAGCAGTACAGGGAGGGACGAAAAACTGTTTTTT. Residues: CASSTGRDEKLFF.

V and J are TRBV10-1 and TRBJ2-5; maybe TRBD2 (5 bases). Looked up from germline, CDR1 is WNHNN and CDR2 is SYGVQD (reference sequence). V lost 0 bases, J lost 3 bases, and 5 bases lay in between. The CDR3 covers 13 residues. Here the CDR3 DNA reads TGCGCCAGCAGTGAGTCGGGAGAAGAGACCCAGTACTTC. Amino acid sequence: CASSESGEETQYF.

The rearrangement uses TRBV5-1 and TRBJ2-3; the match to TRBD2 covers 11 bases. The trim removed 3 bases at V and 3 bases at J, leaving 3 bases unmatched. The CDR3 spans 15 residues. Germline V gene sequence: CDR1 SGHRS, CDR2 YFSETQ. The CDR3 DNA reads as TGCGCCAGCAGCTCCGGGACTAGCGGTACAGATACGCAGTATTTT. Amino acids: CASSSGTSGTDTQYF.

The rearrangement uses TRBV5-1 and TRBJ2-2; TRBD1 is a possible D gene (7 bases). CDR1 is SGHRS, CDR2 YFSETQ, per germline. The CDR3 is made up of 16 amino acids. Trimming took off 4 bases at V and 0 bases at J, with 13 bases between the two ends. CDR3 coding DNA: TGCGCCAGCAGCCAGCAGGGGGGCCCGAACACCGGGGAGCTGTTTTTT. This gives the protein CASSQQGGPNTGELFF.

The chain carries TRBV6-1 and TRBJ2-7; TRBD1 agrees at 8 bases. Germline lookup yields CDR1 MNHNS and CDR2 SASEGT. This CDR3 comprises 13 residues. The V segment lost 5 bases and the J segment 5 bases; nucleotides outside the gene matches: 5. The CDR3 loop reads CASSSQGVHEQYF. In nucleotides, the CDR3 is TGTGCCAGCAGTTCACAGGGGGTCCACGAGCAGTACTTC.

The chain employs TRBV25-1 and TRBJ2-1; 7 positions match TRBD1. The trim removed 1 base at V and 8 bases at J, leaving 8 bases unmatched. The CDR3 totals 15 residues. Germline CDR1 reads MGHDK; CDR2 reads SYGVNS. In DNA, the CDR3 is TGTGCCAGCAGTGAATCCCGAACAGGGGCGGATGAGCAGTTCTTC. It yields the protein CASSESRTGADEQFF.